A single sample gave rise to the 11 T cell receptor beta chains below, sequenced in a study of shared clonotypes between healthy human individuals. Naive CD8 isolation took CD45RO-negative cells positively selected for CCR7 and excluded terminally differentiated effector memory CD45RA+ cells. Some clones are missing from TCRdb's copy, which holds only in-frame ones; the method was immunoSEQ multiplex PCR. The sample consists of around 2.1 million clones, roughly 91% of them appearing once. The sequenced sample consisted of naive CD8+ T cells from PBMCs. All receptors derive from a man younger than 35 in good health. Some clones in this sample may be carry-over from other donors' samples.

The chain joins TRBV7-9 to TRBJ2-1; D may be TRBD1 or TRBD2 (5 bases each). The CDR3 is 17 residues long. Trimming shortened V by 4 bases and J by 9 bases, and 25 bases separated the two germline ends. The germline gives CDR1 SEHNR, CDR2 FQNEAQ (reference sequence). CDR3 DNA sequence: TGTGCCAGCAGCTCCCAGGGAATCCGATCGGGGCACGGTGAGCAGTTCTTC. Translation gives CASSSQGIRSGHGEQFF.

The table lists this clone with a few counts. The chain carries TRBV27 and TRBJ2-7; 9 bases fit TRBD2. This CDR3 has 14 amino acids. Per germline, CDR1 MNHEY and CDR2 SMNVEV (reference sequence). V trimming: 6 bases; J trimming: 4 bases; junction bases outside the gene matches: 7. This chain's CDR3 is CASREAGGPYEQYF. In nucleotides, the CDR3 is TGTGCCAGCAGAGAGGCGGGAGGGCCATACGAGCAGTACTTC.

In this sample, this clone turned up once. The chain joins TRBV19 to TRBJ1-2, with unresolved D. Trimming left V 7 bases short and J 4 bases short, with 16 bases between. CDR1 LNHDA and CDR2 SQIVND come from the germline V gene (reference sequence). CDR3 size: 14 residues. CDR3 bases: TGTGCCAGTACCGATATCATAAGTGGCTATGGCTACACCTTC. The encoded protein is CASTDIISGYGYTF.

V is TRBV27 and J is TRBJ1-2; no definite D call. The CDR3 extends over 13 amino acids. Trimming removed 3 bases from V and 1 base from J, with 6 bases in between. Germline loops: CDR1 MNHEY, CDR2 SMNVEV (reference sequence). CDR3 region: CASSFSFNYGYTF. The CDR3 DNA is TGTGCCAGCAGTTTTAGTTTTAACTATGGCTACACCTTC.

The chain employs TRBV27 and TRBJ2-6; D ambiguous. The CDR3 spans 14 residues. CDR1 and CDR2 (germline): MNHEY, SMNVEV (reference sequence). Trimming left V 6 bases short and J 0 bases short, with 6 bases between. The DNA of the CDR3 is TGTGCCAGCAGCGTACTCTCTGGGGCCAACGTCCTGACTTTC. Residues: CASSVLSGANVLTF.

V usage is TRBV14 and J usage is TRBJ2-5, with 12 bases fitting TRBD2. The CDR3 extends over 16 amino acids. V dropped 3 bases and J dropped 5; count of bases not matched to a gene: 7. CDR1 is SGHDN and CDR2 is FVKESK in the germline V gene. The CDR3 DNA follows: TGTGCCAGCAGCCACCGACTAGCGGGAGTCGGTGAGACCCAGTACTTC. Translated: CASSHRLAGVGETQYF.

The V gene is TRBV4-1, the J gene TRBJ1-1; D remains ambiguous. The ends were cut back, 0 bases at V and 8 bases at J, with 10 bases in the middle. The germline CDR1 and CDR2 sequences are MGHRA and YSYEKL. The CDR3 has 13 amino acids. The CDR3 sequence is CASSQDVVTEAFF. The CDR3 DNA sequence: TGCGCCAGCAGCCAAGATGTGGTAACCGAAGCTTTCTTT.

This chain uses TRBV27 with TRBJ2-7, with D maybe TRBD1 (6 bases). The CDR3 has 16 residues. The ends were cut back, 0 bases at V and 2 bases at J, with 14 bases in the middle. Germline-derived CDR1 and CDR2 are MNHEY and SMNVEV (reference sequence). The CDR3 loop is CASSLSLGHLTYEQYF. The CDR3 bases are TGTGCCAGCAGTTTATCGCTGGGACATCTTACCTACGAGCAGTACTTC.

The DNA for the CDR3 is TGTGCCAGCAGCGTCTTCAGGGACCCCACCGGGGAGCTGTTTTTT. Translated, it gives CASSVFRDPTGELFF. This rearrangement joins TRBV9 to TRBJ2-2, with D perhaps assigned TRBD1 or TRBD2 (5 bases each). The CDR3 has 15 amino acids. Looked up from germline, CDR1 is SGDLS and CDR2 is YYNGEE. Trimming took 2 bases from V and 4 from J, leaving 12 bases between them.

The chain is built from TRBV11-3 and TRBJ2-1, with D uncertain. This CDR3 is 14 amino acids long. Looked up from germline, CDR1 is SGHNT and CDR2 is YENEEA. Trimming pared 1 base from V and 4 bases from J, leaving 8 bases between. The CDR3 DNA is TGTGCCAGCAGCTTAGGGCAACAATACAATGAGCAGTTCTTC. This gives the protein CASSLGQQYNEQFF.

In regard to this clone: The sample holds other DNA sequences that translate to the same CDR3. J is TRBJ2-1 and V is TRBV27; 7 bases match TRBD2. In germline, CDR1 is MNHEY, CDR2 SMNVEV (reference sequence). The CDR3 sequence is 14 residues long. The trim removed 3 bases at V and 3 bases at J, leaving 2 bases unmatched. CDR3 DNA sequence: TGTGCCAGCAGTTTGGGCGGGAGCTACAATGAGCAGTTCTTC. Its protein product is CASSLGGSYNEQFF.